This is a list of T cell receptor beta chains from one sample in a study of T cells in Graves' hyperthyroidism and ophthalmopathy. TCRdb processed the multiplex PCR reads anew with MiXCR; each CDR3 protein has one entry. The sample holds fewer than 400,000 distinct CDR3 sequences, 15% to 17% seen once. The sample taken for sequencing was blood. Receptor source: a woman under 30 with Graves' hyperthyroidism that later progressed to Graves' ophthalmopathy. The conserved cysteine and the conserved F or W are not part of the CDR3 here. The order of the fields is V gene, J gene, CDR3 protein.

V gene: TRBV12-3/TRBV12-4
J gene: TRBJ2-7
CDR3 protein: ASSPGPRLGEQY

V gene: TRBV4-3
J gene: TRBJ1-2
CDR3 protein: ASSRQIRDRADYGYT

V gene: TRBV29-1
J gene: TRBJ2-1
CDR3 protein: SVEDRNTGGSNEQF

V gene: TRBV28
J gene: TRBJ2-7
CDR3 protein: ASSRLLAGSYEQY

V gene: TRBV11-3
J gene: TRBJ2-5
CDR3 protein: ASSLGPDETQY

V gene: TRBV15
J gene: TRBJ1-2
CDR3 protein: ATSRGTVNFYGYT

V gene: TRBV27
J gene: TRBJ2-7
CDR3 protein: ASSLVYGTGENYEQY

V gene: TRBV28
J gene: TRBJ2-7
CDR3 protein: ASQQGEAFYEQY

V gene: TRBV30
J gene: TRBJ2-7
CDR3 protein: AWSGRGGTPYEQY

V gene: TRBV7-2
J gene: TRBJ2-1
CDR3 protein: ASSIDLASGSSREQF

V gene: TRBV6-2/TRBV6-3
J gene: TRBJ2-7
CDR3 protein: ASRNSARTPGTSHYEQY

V gene: TRBV19
J gene: TRBJ2-7
CDR3 protein: ASSVLGPSSYEQY

V gene: TRBV3-1
J gene: TRBJ2-1
CDR3 protein: ASSQGLAGPPEQF

V gene: TRBV7-8
J gene: TRBJ2-7
CDR3 protein: ASSRSRDGIYEQY

V gene: TRBV6-1
J gene: TRBJ2-1
CDR3 protein: ASSSSGTSGNEQF

V gene: TRBV3-1
J gene: TRBJ2-1
CDR3 protein: ASSPGLAGISRNEQF

V gene: TRBV20-1
J gene: TRBJ1-4
CDR3 protein: SASGWGGLSTNEKLF

V gene: TRBV24-1
J gene: TRBJ2-1
CDR3 protein: ATSDFNRGSYNEQF

V gene: TRBV11-2
J gene: TRBJ2-1
CDR3 protein: ASRHLISGTQNEQF

V gene: TRBV9
J gene: TRBJ2-3
CDR3 protein: ASSVEPQPDTQY